Following are 17 T cell receptor beta chains from one sample sequenced in a study of T-cell memory formation after mild COVID-19. TCRdb ran MiXCR on the 5' RACE reads and lists one entry per CDR3 protein. Of approximately 300,000 distinct CDR3 sequences in the sample, roughly 8.2% were seen once. The sample taken for sequencing was PBMCs or a T cell subset sorted from them (not recorded which). The receptors shown here come from a man aged 18 to 35 who had mild COVID-19 (a few samples of this study predate the infection). Cell type and time point are not known.

This clonotype was seen more than once but under ten times. The V and J genes are TRBV12-3 or TRBV12-4 and TRBJ1-1; perhaps TRBD1 as D (5 bases). The V and J ends lost 7 bases and 0 bases respectively, with 12 bases between them. This CDR3 has 14 residues. CDR3 residues: CASNHRRMNTEAFF. CDR3 bases: TGTGCCAGCAACCACAGGAGAATGAACACTGAAGCTTTCTTT.

This clonotype was detected only a few times. The gene calls are TRBV7-2 and TRBJ2-2, with TRBD1 as a possible D gene (5 bases). From germline, CDR1 is SGHTA and CDR2 FQGNSA. The CDR3 covers 11 residues. The V gene lost 2 bases and the J gene lost 13 bases, with 8 bases spanning the gap. The CDR3 reads CASSLRDRLFF. The CDR3 DNA follows: TGTGCCAGCAGCTTAAGAGACAGGCTGTTTTTT.

This chain joins TRBV6-6 and TRBJ1-2; D may be TRBD1 (5 bases). Per germline, CDR1 MNHNY and CDR2 SVGAGI (reference sequence). Trimming shortened V by 11 bases and J by 6 bases, and 10 bases separated the two germline ends. The CDR3 loop spans 10 amino acids. The CDR3 coding sequence is TGTGCCGGATTGGGGGATGGCTACACCTTC. This gives the protein CAGLGDGYTF.

This clonotype has just a few counts. The chain employs TRBV6-5 and TRBJ2-7; 9 bases line up with TRBD1. Unmatched junction bases numbered 9, after V lost 6 bases and J lost 3 bases. Germline CDR1 is MNHEY and CDR2 is SVGAGI. This CDR3 has 15 residues. CDR3 nucleotides: TGTGCCAGCAGCCGGACCGGGACAGGGTACTACGAGCAGTACGTC. Protein sequence: CASSRTGTGYYEQYV.

CDR3 in DNA: TGCGCCAGCGGCCCTCGTGACGGGGGGGCTGGCACAGATACGCAGTATTTT. Amino acids: CASGPRDGGAGTDTQYF. The chain links TRBV5-1 to TRBJ2-3, with 8 bases fitting TRBD2. The V segment lost 7 bases and the J segment 1 base; nucleotides outside the gene matches: 14. Germline V lookup: CDR1 SGHRS, CDR2 YFSETQ. There are 17 residues in the CDR3.

The rearrangement links TRBV24-1 to TRBJ1-2; TRBD1 agrees at 9 bases. CDR1 and CDR2 from the germline V gene are KGHDR and SFDVKD. The CDR3 spans 13 residues. V shed 7 bases, J shed 9 bases, and the junction held 8 bases outside the gene matches. This CDR3 is CATSPGTGRSYTF. CDR3 sequence (DNA): TGTGCCACCAGCCCCGGGACAGGGAGGAGCTACACCTTC.

This clonotype was observed a handful of times. This chain uses TRBV9 with TRBJ1-3, with TRBD1 matching over 7 bases. The V gene end was trimmed by 0 bases and the J gene end by 0 bases; junction bases not matched to a gene: 0. The V gene's germline CDR1 is SGDLS and CDR2 YYNGEE. This CDR3 spans 15 amino acids. CDR3 sequence reads: CASSVGDSSGNTIYF. DNA for the CDR3: TGTGCCAGCAGCGTAGGGGACAGCTCTGGAAACACCATATATTTT.

This clonotype was detected a few times. V gene TRBV9 combines with J gene TRBJ2-5, with 14 bases identical to TRBD2. CDR3 length: 16 residues. The trim removed 3 bases at V and 1 base at J, leaving 2 bases unmatched. Germline loops: CDR1 SGDLS, CDR2 YYNGEE. In nucleotides, the CDR3 is TGTGCCAGCAGCGCCGGGACTAGCGGGGGCCAAGAGACCCAGTACTTC. It specifies CASSAGTSGGQETQYF.

This clonotype was observed many times. The CDR3 DNA reads TGCGCCAGCAGCTTGGCCATAGGGTACACAGATACGCAGTATTTT. This gives the protein CASSLAIGYTDTQYF. V and J are TRBV5-1 and TRBJ2-3; D remains unclear. The V end lost 0 bases, the J end lost 2 bases, and 10 bases lay between the germline ends. Germline V CDR1 and CDR2: SGHRS, YFSETQ. CDR3 length: 15 residues.

This chain connects TRBV20-1 to TRBJ2-5; 7 bases line up with TRBD1. The CDR3 spans 14 residues. The V and J ends lost 0 bases and 3 bases, in that order; junction bases with no gene match: 4. Germline V gene lookup returns CDR1 DFQATT and CDR2 SNEGSKA (reference sequence). The CDR3, as DNA: TGCAGTGCTAGAGATCACAGGGGTGAAGAGACCCAGTACTTC. Protein sequence: CSARDHRGEETQYF.

As regards this clonotype: The junction departs from germline at one end; a sequencing error may be responsible. The rearrangement joins TRBV3-1 to TRBJ2-2, with D possibly being TRBD2 (5 bases). Germline V gene data show CDR1 as LGHDT and CDR2 as YNNKEL (reference sequence). The CDR3 is 14 amino acids. The CDR3 protein is CARSQVNGPGGLFF. DNA for the CDR3: TGTGCCAGAAGCCAAGTAAACGGGCCCGGAGGGCTGTTTTTT.

The chain has TRBV18 and TRBJ2-3, with D tentatively TRBD2 (5 bases). Germline V gives CDR1 KGHSH, CDR2 LQKENI. This CDR3 is built from 14 residues. V dropped 8 bases and J dropped 2 bases, with 14 bases sitting between them. CDR3 residues: CASAGLADTDTQYF. In nucleotides, the CDR3 is TGTGCCAGCGCCGGGCTAGCAGACACAGATACGCAGTATTTT.

This clonotype was observed a handful of times. This chain uses TRBV29-1 with TRBJ2-7; TRBD1 might be the D (5 bases). Germline lookup yields CDR1 SQVTM and CDR2 ANQGSEA. The CDR3 spans 16 residues. V dropped 4 bases and J dropped 4 bases, with 23 bases sitting between them. The chain's CDR3 is CSVVRAAWNLRYEQYF. Here the CDR3 DNA reads TGCAGCGTTGTCAGGGCGGCGTGGAATTTAAGATACGAGCAGTACTTC.

The CDR3 DNA reads TGTGCCAGCAGCAACCGGGACAGGGGTATGAAGCAGTACTTC. It yields the protein CASSNRDRGMKQYF. The chain joins TRBV5-5 to TRBJ2-7, with TRBD1 identical over 10 bases. The CDR3 consists of 14 residues. The V gene's germline CDR1 is SGHKS and CDR2 YYEKEE (reference sequence). The junction had 9 bases not matched to a gene; V was cut back by 4 bases and J by 8 bases.

The genes are TRBV12-3 or TRBV12-4 and TRBJ1-6, with no clear D. This CDR3 is built from 12 residues. The germline V and J ends were trimmed by 3 bases and 12 bases, with 9 bases remaining between them. The CDR3 loop reads CASSFFAGPLHF. The CDR3 DNA is TGTGCCAGCAGTTTCTTTGCAGGACCCCTCCACTTT.

The chain employs TRBV5-1 and TRBJ2-5; D call uncertain. Germline V gene lookup returns CDR1 SGHRS and CDR2 YFSETQ. The CDR3 is 13 amino acids. Trimming removed 0 bases at V and 5 bases at J, with 8 bases between. CDR3 coding DNA: TGCGCCAGCAGCTTGGAACATGGGGAGACCCAGTACTTC. This sequence encodes CASSLEHGETQYF.

This clonotype was found many times. The chain has TRBV6-5 and TRBJ1-1, with D hard to call. Germline CDR1 and CDR2: MNHEY and SVGAGI. This CDR3 has 17 amino acids. The ends were cut back, 0 bases at V and 4 bases at J, with 18 bases in the middle. The chain's CDR3 is CASSYSYSGIGGTEAFF. CDR3 sequence (DNA): TGTGCCAGCAGTTACTCGTATTCGGGGATCGGTGGCACTGAAGCTTTCTTT.